This T cell receptor beta chain was sequenced during a study of CD8 T cells in ankylosing spondylitis. In making TCR beta libraries, quantitative 5'-RACE with molecular barcodes was used. TCRdb re-analysed the 5' RACE reads in MiXCR, keeping a single row per CDR3 protein. Of approximately 520,000 distinct CDR3 sequences in the sample, under 5.5% were seen once. Study-level points and caveats: Blood from ankylosing spondylitis patients appeared to carry a characteristic roughly eight-variant TCR beta motif. Clones tied to disease were said to be significantly enriched in matched ankylosing spondylitis synovial fluid.

This clonotype was picked up many times. Its antigen is undetermined. The source material was blood, either unsorted or a sorted T cell fraction (not recorded which). The sequence was collected from a male donor with ankylosing spondylitis.

CDR3 sequence: CASSQDRVSSEQFF. In DNA, the CDR3 is TGCGCCAGCAGCCAAGATAGGGTCTCAAGTGAGCAGTTCTTC. This rearrangement joins TRBV4-3 to TRBJ2-1; D not certain. CDR3 length equals 14 residues. Trimming pared 0 bases from V and 9 bases from J, leaving 12 bases between. CDR1 LGHNA and CDR2 YSLEER come from the germline V gene.